This T cell receptor (beta chain) emerged from a study of blood T cell repertoires in COVID-19. Turning to the study itself: Material from acute and convalescent COVID-19 was sourced from the United States, Italy and Spain. The cDNA or gDNA used as material had been derived from T cells, B-cell-depleted T cells, or PBMCs.

Trimming removed 3 bases from V and 6 bases from J, with 21 bases in between. The germline CDR1 and CDR2 sequences are KGHSH and LQKENI. The CDR3 is 16 residues long. As originally analysed: Amplification of reference gene primers was used by the study to estimate nucleated cell counts. Profiled with immunoSEQ multiplex PCR; TCRdb holds only in-frame clones, not every one. V, J and clone size reflect that table, while D and trimming were determined from the DNA. This table has 300,000 to 350,000 clones, nearly 90% appearing once. While infection was still active, Seattle patients were enrolled and then followed longitudinally.

The chain couples TRBV18 to TRBJ2-7; tentative D call: TRBD1 (5 bases). The specimen sequenced was peripheral blood. The clonotype was recovered from a woman in her forties with COVID-19, enrolled during active disease. The CDR3 DNA reads TGTGCCAGCTCACCTGTAACAGGCGGTCTTCGTGGCGAGCAGTACTTC. It specifies CASSPVTGGLRGEQYF. The whole variable domain, remainder taken from reference TRBV18 and TRBJ2-7, is NAGVMQNPRHLVRRRGQEARLRCSPMKGHSHVYWYRQLPEEGLKFMVYLQKENIIDESGMPKERFSAEFPKEGPSILRIQQVVRGDSAAYFCASSPVTGGLRGEQYFGPGTRLTVT.